This TCR beta chain was retrieved from a study of T cell repertoires in cytomegalovirus infection. This clonotype was recorded at least ten times. The CDR3 consists of 14 residues. CDR1 MNHEY and CDR2 SVGAGI come from the germline V gene. Trimming left V 2 bases short and J 7 bases short, with 14 bases between. Using its own MiXCR run on the reads, TCRdb lists one record per CDR3 protein. This sample has approximately 500,000 distinct CDR3 sequences, with 11% found just once. The TCR originated in a human donor in good health (CMV status not recorded). Some clones in this sample may be carry-over from other donors' samples. The sequencing sample was made of PBMCs. The V and J genes are TRBV6-5 and TRBJ1-1, with D perhaps TRBD1 (6 bases). The CDR3 DNA is TGTGCCAGCAGTTACCGGGGGCCCGGGGGTGAAGCTTTCTTT. Translating gives CASSYRGPGGEAFF.